A selection of T cell receptor beta chains follows, all from one sample in a study of shared clonotypes between healthy human individuals. Measured with immunoSEQ multiplex PCR; TCRdb has only the in-frame clones, and not every one. This sample yields 1.5 million to 1.9 million clones, of which 95% to 99% are seen a single time; approximately 0.45% belongs to the top ten. Sequenced input: naive CD4+ T cells sorted from blood. The receptors were sampled from a man aged 25-45 years in good health. The CDR3 runs from the conserved cysteine through the conserved F or W. D genes are given only for firm matches. Size is stated for part of the rows, as once, few or many counts, or as a class when the clone is expanded.

v_gene: TRBV19; abundance: -; d_gene: TRBD2; j_gene: TRBJ2-7; CDR3nt: TGTGCCACTCTTGACTTAGCGGGTCCCTCCTACGAGCAGTACTTC; CDR3aa: CATLDLAGPSYEQYF
v_gene: TRBV9; abundance: -; d_gene: TRBD2; j_gene: TRBJ2-2; CDR3nt: TGTGCCAGCAGCGCAGGACTAGCGGGAGGTTTCGGGGAGCTGTTTTTT; CDR3aa: CASSAGLAGGFGELFF
v_gene: TRBV14; abundance: -; d_gene: -; j_gene: TRBJ1-3; CDR3nt: TGTGCCAGCAGCCAGGACAGACGTACTGGAAACACCATATATTTT; CDR3aa: CASSQDRRTGNTIYF
v_gene: TRBV27; abundance: -; d_gene: TRBD2; j_gene: TRBJ2-1; CDR3nt: TGTGCCAGCAGCCGTAGCGGGTATGAGCAGTTCTTC; CDR3aa: CASSRSGYEQFF
v_gene: TRBV6-5; abundance: -; d_gene: -; j_gene: TRBJ2-1; CDR3nt: TGTGCCAGCAGAGCCCCGGGGAACTCCTACAATGAGCAGTTCTTC; CDR3aa: CASRAPGNSYNEQFF
v_gene: TRBV29-1; abundance: -; d_gene: -; j_gene: TRBJ2-3; CDR3nt: TGCAGCGTAACAGGGTCGGGGAACCCAGATACGCAGTATTTT; CDR3aa: CSVTGSGNPDTQYF
v_gene: TRBV4-2; abundance: -; d_gene: TRBD2; j_gene: TRBJ2-5; CDR3nt: TGTGCCAGCAGCCAAGGGTTACGAGCGGGAGGGTTTCGGGAGCAGTACTTC; CDR3aa: CASSQGLRAGGFREQYF
v_gene: TRBV28; abundance: -; d_gene: -; j_gene: TRBJ1-5; CDR3nt: TGTGCCAGCAGTGCGGTGCAGGGCGGAGGTTTAGGGCCCCAGCATTTT; CDR3aa: CASSAVQGGGLGPQHF
v_gene: TRBV4-3; abundance: -; d_gene: TRBD2; j_gene: TRBJ2-5; CDR3nt: TGCGCCAGCAGCTCCACTAGCGGGAGCGGGGAGACCCAGTACTTC; CDR3aa: CASSSTSGSGETQYF
v_gene: TRBV29-1; abundance: -; d_gene: TRBD2; j_gene: TRBJ2-3; CDR3nt: TGCAGCGTTGCAGTGCTGAGTCCGACGGGGGGTCAGTATTTT; CDR3aa: CSVAVLSPTGGQYF
v_gene: TRBV18; abundance: -; d_gene: TRBD1; j_gene: TRBJ2-6; CDR3nt: TGTGCCAGCTCACCCGGAGGCAGGGGGCTGGGGGCCAACGTCCTGACTTTC; CDR3aa: CASSPGGRGLGANVLTF
v_gene: TRBV30; abundance: -; d_gene: TRBD2; j_gene: TRBJ2-5; CDR3nt: TGTGCCTGGAGTGTACGGAAGACTAGCGGGCAAGAGACCCAGTACTTC; CDR3aa: CAWSVRKTSGQETQYF
v_gene: TRBV7-9; abundance: -; d_gene: -; j_gene: TRBJ1-5; CDR3nt: TGTGCCAGCAGCTTATACACAGGAGTTCTAGGAAGTAGCAATCAGCCCCAGCATTTT; CDR3aa: CASSLYTGVLGSSNQPQHF
v_gene: TRBV9; abundance: -; d_gene: TRBD2; j_gene: TRBJ2-1; CDR3nt: TGTGCCAGCAGCGGGGTTCGGACTAGCGGGAGGTCGTACAATGAGCAGTTCTTC; CDR3aa: CASSGVRTSGRSYNEQFF
v_gene: TRBV7-3; abundance: once; d_gene: TRBD2; j_gene: TRBJ2-1; CDR3nt: TGTGCCAGCAGCTTAACTAGCGGGAAGATCTCGTCCTGGGAGCAGTTCTTC; CDR3aa: CASSLTSGKISSWEQFF
v_gene: TRBV18; abundance: -; d_gene: -; j_gene: TRBJ2-7; CDR3nt: TGTGCCAGCTCACCAACCGGGAGCTCCTACGAGCAGTACTTC; CDR3aa: CASSPTGSSYEQYF